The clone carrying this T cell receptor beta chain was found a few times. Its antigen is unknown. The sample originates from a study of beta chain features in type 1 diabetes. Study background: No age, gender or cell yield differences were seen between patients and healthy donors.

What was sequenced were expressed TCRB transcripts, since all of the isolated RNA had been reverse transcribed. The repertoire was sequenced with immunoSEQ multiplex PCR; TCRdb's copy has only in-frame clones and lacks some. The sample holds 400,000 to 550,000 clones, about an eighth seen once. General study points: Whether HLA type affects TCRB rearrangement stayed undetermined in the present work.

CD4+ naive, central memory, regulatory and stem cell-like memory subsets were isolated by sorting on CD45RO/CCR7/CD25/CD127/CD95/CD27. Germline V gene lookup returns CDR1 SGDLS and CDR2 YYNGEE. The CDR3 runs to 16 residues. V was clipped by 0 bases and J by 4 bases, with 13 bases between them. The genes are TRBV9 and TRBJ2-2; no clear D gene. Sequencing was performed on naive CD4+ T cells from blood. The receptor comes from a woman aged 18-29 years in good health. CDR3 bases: TGTGCCAGCAGCGTAGTGCCCTATCGGAGCACCGGGGAGCTGTTTTTT. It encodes CASSVVPYRSTGELFF.